This record looks at one T cell receptor beta chain sequence and its context. No antigen is known for it. Produced via immunoSEQ multiplex PCR; TCRdb's table is partial and in-frame only. The sample holds fewer than 30,000 clones, 75% to 90% seen once. Per germline, CDR1 ENHRY and CDR2 SYGVKD. This CDR3 contains 14 residues. V lost 7 bases to trimming and J lost 5 bases; unmatched junction nucleotides: 6. These data are taken from a study of PD-1 blockade in classical Hodgkin lymphoma. Findings of the study overall: Only CD4+ TCR diversity, not CD8+, had risen significantly by C4D1. Lower baseline TCR diversity marked trial partial responders and progressors. Repertoire difference causes, possibly disease activity or prior therapy, remain undefined.

Brentuximab vedotin exposure varied among the patients, all of whom had relapsed after autologous stem cell transplantation. Best responses were complete response, partial response or progressive disease. The V and J genes are TRBV10-3 and TRBJ2-1; TRBD2 agrees at 9 bases. Source: peripheral blood mononuclear cells (PBMCs), taken before the second cycle of nivolumab. The clonotype was recovered from a human donor with classical Hodgkin lymphoma. In nucleotides, the CDR3 is TGTGCCATCAAGAACCAGCGGGGGGACAATGAGCAGTTCTTC. Translation gives CAIKNQRGDNEQFF.